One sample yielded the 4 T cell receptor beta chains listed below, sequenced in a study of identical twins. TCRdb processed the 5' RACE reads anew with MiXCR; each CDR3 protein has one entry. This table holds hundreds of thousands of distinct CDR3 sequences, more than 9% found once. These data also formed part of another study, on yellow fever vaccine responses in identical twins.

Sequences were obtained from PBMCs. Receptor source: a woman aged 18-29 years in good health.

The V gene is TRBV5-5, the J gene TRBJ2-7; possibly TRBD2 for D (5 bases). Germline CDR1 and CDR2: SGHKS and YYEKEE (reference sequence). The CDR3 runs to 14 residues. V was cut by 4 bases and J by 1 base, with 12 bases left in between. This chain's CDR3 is CASSPGSGSYEQYV. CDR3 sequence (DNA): TGTGCCAGCAGCCCGGGGAGTGGTTCCTACGAGCAGTACGTC.

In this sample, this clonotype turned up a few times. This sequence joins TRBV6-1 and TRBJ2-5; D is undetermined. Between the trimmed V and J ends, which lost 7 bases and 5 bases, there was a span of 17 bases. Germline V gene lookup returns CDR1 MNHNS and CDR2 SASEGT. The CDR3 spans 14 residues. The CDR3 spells CASTGRWAGETQYF. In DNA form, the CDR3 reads TGTGCCAGCACTGGTCGGTGGGCCGGGGAGACCCAGTACTTC.

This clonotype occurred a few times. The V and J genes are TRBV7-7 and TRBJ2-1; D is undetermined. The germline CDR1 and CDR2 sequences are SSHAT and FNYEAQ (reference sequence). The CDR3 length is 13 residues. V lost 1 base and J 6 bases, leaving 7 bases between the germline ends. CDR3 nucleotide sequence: TGTGCCAGCAGCTTAGACCCTCTCAATGAGCAGTTCTTC. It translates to CASSLDPLNEQFF.

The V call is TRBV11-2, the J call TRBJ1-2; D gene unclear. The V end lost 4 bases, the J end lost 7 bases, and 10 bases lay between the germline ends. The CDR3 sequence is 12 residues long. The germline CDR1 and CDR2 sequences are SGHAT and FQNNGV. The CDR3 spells CASSSQALGYTF. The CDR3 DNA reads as TGTGCCAGCAGCTCACAAGCCCTTGGCTACACCTTC.